This T cell receptor (beta chain) was sequenced during a study of blood T cell repertoires in COVID-19. Across the study: PBMCs, B-cell-depleted T cells, or T cells were the source of the cDNA or gDNA that made up the material.

Germline V gene data show CDR1 as MDHEN and CDR2 as SYDVKM. V was shortened by 7 bases and J by 1 base, with 14 bases between the two germline ends. This CDR3 has 14 residues. The protocol was immunoSEQ multiplex PCR, while the TCRdb copy is restricted to in-frame clones and leaves out a portion. The sample contains 150,000 to 200,000 clones, around 83% of which appear only once. Sequenced: peripheral blood. The V and J genes are TRBV28 and TRBJ2-7; maybe TRBD2 (6 bases). This TCR derives from a woman between 65 and 79 years old with COVID-19, enrolled during active disease. The CDR3 DNA is TGTGCCAGCACCTTAGGGGACTCTTCCTACGAGCAGTACTTC. Its translation: CASTLGDSSYEQYF.